Listed here are 27 T cell receptor beta chains from one sample, sequenced in a study of shared clonotypes between healthy human individuals. Sequenced by immunoSEQ multiplex PCR; TCRdb stores in-frame clones only, minus some. The sample lists around 650,000 clones; around 96% were seen once. As defined, naive CD8 cells were CD45RO-negative and positively selected for CCR7, with terminally differentiated effector memory CD45RA+ cells excluded. Sequences were obtained from naive CD8+ T cells sorted from blood. Every receptor here comes from a woman aged 25 to 39 in good health.

The CDR3 DNA reads as TGTGCCAGCAGAGCTGACCTCAGGGGATACGAGCAGTACTTC. Encoded protein: CASRADLRGYEQYF. The V call is TRBV28, the J call TRBJ2-7; D might be TRBD1 (6 bases). V dropped 6 bases and J dropped 4 bases, with 16 bases sitting between them. This CDR3 spans 14 amino acids. Germline lookup yields CDR1 MDHEN and CDR2 SYDVKM.

This chain uses TRBV6-5 with TRBJ2-2, with 7 bases that match TRBD1. CDR1 MNHEY and CDR2 SVGAGI come from the germline V gene. The CDR3 has 15 amino acids. Unmatched junction bases numbered 9, after V lost 5 bases and J lost 6 bases. DNA of the CDR3: TGTGCCAGCAGTATAGGGGGCTTTAGCGCCGGGGAGCTGTTTTTT. Translated, it gives CASSIGGFSAGELFF.

This chain connects TRBV4-1 to TRBJ1-1; 7 nucleotides align to TRBD1. The CDR3 length is 14 residues. The V gene end was trimmed by 4 bases and the J gene end by 7 bases; junction bases not matched to a gene: 9. Looked up from germline, CDR1 is MGHRA and CDR2 is YSYEKL. The CDR3 bases are TGCGCCAGCAGCCCGATACAGGGGTTTAGTGAAGCTTTCTTT. This encodes CASSPIQGFSEAFF.

J is TRBJ2-7 and V is TRBV13; 8 bases line up with TRBD1. V was clipped by 5 bases and J by 4 bases; unmatched bases: 7. The CDR3 is 14 amino acids. Germline CDR1 is PRHDT and CDR2 is FYEKMQ (reference sequence). CDR3 region: CASSPRDRPYEQYF. The CDR3 nucleotides are TGTGCCAGCAGCCCCCGGGACAGGCCTTACGAGCAGTACTTC.

In the case of this clone: The sample contains more than one DNA sequence encoding this CDR3. The rearrangement joins TRBV27 to TRBJ2-7, with D perhaps TRBD2 (5 bases). From germline, CDR1 is MNHEY and CDR2 SMNVEV (reference sequence). Between the trimmed V and J ends, which lost 6 bases and 3 bases, there was a span of 9 bases. The CDR3 spans 12 residues. CDR3 sequence: CASSPSGYEQYF. The DNA of the CDR3 is TGTGCCAGCAGCCCGAGCGGCTACGAGCAGTACTTC.

This chain connects TRBV7-3 to TRBJ2-1, with D possibly being TRBD1 (6 bases). The germline gives CDR1 SGHTA, CDR2 FQGTGA. Between the trimmed V and J ends, which lost 4 bases and 9 bases, there was a span of 10 bases. CDR3 size: 12 residues. The chain's CDR3 is CASSYQGSEQFF. The CDR3 DNA reads as TGTGCCAGCAGCTACCAGGGGAGTGAGCAGTTCTTC. Full variable domain (missing parts from reference TRBV7-3 and TRBJ2-1): GAGVSQTPSNKVTEKGKYVELRCDPISGHTALYWYRQSLGQGPEFLIYFQGTGAADDSGLPNDRFFAVRPEGSVSTLKIQRTERGDSAVYLCASSYQGSEQFFGPGTRLTVL.

The rearrangement uses TRBV19 and TRBJ2-2, with 9 bases that match TRBD1. Germline CDR1 is LNHDA and CDR2 is SQIVND (reference sequence). CDR3 size: 17 residues. J lost 3 bases, V lost 5 bases, and 10 bases had no gene match. For the CDR3, the DNA is TGTGCCAGTAGTCCTCTGAACAGGGGGCATGACACCGGGGAGCTGTTTTTT. Its translation is CASSPLNRGHDTGELFF.

The CDR3 region is CASSHGGVGGGMSAFF. Written as DNA, the CDR3 is TGCGCCAGCAGTCACGGGGGAGTGGGGGGAGGGATGTCGGCTTTCTTT. This chain connects TRBV4-1 to TRBJ1-1, with D perhaps TRBD1 (5 bases). The V end was cut by 6 bases, the J end by 11 bases, with 28 bases between. CDR3 length equals 16 residues. CDR1 and CDR2 (germline): MGHRA, YSYEKL.

V and J are TRBV7-7 and TRBJ2-2, with D hard to call. This CDR3 is 14 amino acids long. The V end was cut by 3 bases, the J end by 6 bases, with 11 bases between. Germline CDR1 is SSHAT and CDR2 is FNYEAQ (reference sequence). The CDR3 DNA reads TGTGCCAGCAGCTTCGAAACTTGGTCCGGGGAGCTGTTTTTT. This encodes CASSFETWSGELFF.

The rearrangement links TRBV9 to TRBJ2-7, with 8 bases lining up with TRBD2. Germline V gene sequence: CDR1 SGDLS, CDR2 YYNGEE. V shed 0 bases and J 3 bases; nucleotides not matched to a gene: 5. The CDR3 sequence is 15 residues long. In DNA form, the CDR3 reads TGTGCCAGCAGCGTAGGAAGCGGGAGTATCTACGAGCAGTACTTC. It yields the protein CASSVGSGSIYEQYF.

V usage is TRBV7-6 and J usage is TRBJ2-1; TRBD2 aligns across 11 bases. From germline, CDR1 is SGHVS and CDR2 FNYEAQ. V lost 5 bases, J lost 6 bases, and 21 bases stayed unmatched. There are 20 residues in the CDR3. The CDR3 reads CASSPYWTGETGLAGNEQFF. The CDR3 DNA sequence: TGTGCCAGCAGCCCCTACTGGACAGGAGAAACAGGACTAGCGGGCAATGAGCAGTTCTTC.

The chain is built from TRBV7-9 and TRBJ2-5; D gene unclear. This CDR3 has 14 amino acids. The V end lost 3 bases, the J end lost 5 bases, and 13 bases lay between the germline ends. In germline, CDR1 is SEHNR, CDR2 FQNEAQ (reference sequence). CDR3 in DNA: TGTGCCAGCAGCTTTCAGTCGGACGATGAGACCCAGTACTTC. This codes for CASSFQSDDETQYF.

The V call is TRBV19, the J call TRBJ1-1; no firm D call. The CDR3 spans 15 residues. Germline CDR1 and CDR2: LNHDA and SQIVND (reference sequence). V was shortened by 3 bases and J by 1 base, with 12 bases between the two germline ends. CDR3 in amino acids: CASSISEGSNTEAFF. In DNA, the CDR3 is TGTGCCAGTAGTATTTCCGAGGGATCGAACACTGAAGCTTTCTTT. Supplemented by reference TRBV19 and TRBJ1-1, the full variable domain reads DGGITQSPKYLFRKEGQNVTLSCEQNLNHDAMYWYRQDPGQGLRLIYYSQIVNDFQKGDIAEGYSVSREKKESFPLTVTSAQKNPTAFYLCASSISEGSNTEAFFGQGTRLTVV.

The rearrangement uses TRBV25-1 and TRBJ2-1; 7 bases map to TRBD2. Germline CDR1 reads MGHDK; CDR2 reads SYGVNS. The CDR3 contains 15 residues. Trimming removed 4 bases from V and 4 bases from J; junction bases left unmatched: 7. The DNA for the CDR3 is TGTGCCAGCAGTGTCGGGACTATACATTACAATGAGCAGTTCTTC. Protein: CASSVGTIHYNEQFF.

This chain links TRBV27 with TRBJ2-7; 8 bases are a match to TRBD2. The CDR3 runs 14 residues. J gave up 4 bases and V 4 bases, and 6 bases lay outside the gene matches. The germline CDR1 and CDR2 sequences are MNHEY and SMNVEV (reference sequence). CDR3 protein: CASSSIAGRYEQYF. The CDR3 DNA is TGTGCCAGCAGTTCGATAGCGGGGAGGTACGAGCAGTACTTC.

V gene TRBV7-6 combines with J gene TRBJ2-5, with 9 bases that match TRBD1. The V gene's germline CDR1 is SGHVS and CDR2 FNYEAQ. The CDR3 runs 13 residues. Trimming took 5 bases from V and 5 from J; bases not matched to a gene: 3. The CDR3 DNA follows: TGTGCCAGCAGCCTCGACAGGGGGGAGACCCAGTACTTC. Translation gives CASSLDRGETQYF.

V and J are TRBV27 and TRBJ1-3, with TRBD1 as a possible D gene (5 bases). The CDR3 spans 14 residues. Trimming removed 5 bases at V and 7 bases at J, with 15 bases between. Per the germline V gene, CDR1 is MNHEY and CDR2 is SMNVEV (reference sequence). Written as DNA, the CDR3 is TGTGCCAGCAGTACCACTAGGGGTGGGAACACCATATATTTT. Its translation: CASSTTRGGNTIYF.

The chain couples TRBV7-9 to TRBJ1-2, with D uncertain. CDR3 length: 14 residues. Trimming left V 1 base short and J 0 bases short, with 6 bases between. CDR1 is SEHNR and CDR2 is FQNEAQ in the germline V gene (reference sequence). The CDR3 here is CASSLGHSNYGYTF. CDR3 nucleotides: TGTGCCAGCAGCTTAGGACACTCTAACTATGGCTACACCTTC.

This clone was observed once. This chain connects TRBV19 to TRBJ2-1; D is undetermined. The CDR3 has 17 residues. The V end was cut by 5 bases, the J end by 0 bases, with 17 bases between. Germline V gene data show CDR1 as LNHDA and CDR2 as SQIVND (reference sequence). In DNA form, the CDR3 reads TGTGCCAGTAGTTCGGACCATATAACTACCTCCTACAATGAGCAGTTCTTC. It codes for CASSSDHITTSYNEQFF.

J is TRBJ2-1 and V is TRBV27, with D possibly TRBD2 on 5 matching bases. The germline CDR1 and CDR2 sequences are MNHEY and SMNVEV (reference sequence). The ends were cut back, 8 bases at V and 0 bases at J, with 11 bases in the middle. The CDR3 has 14 residues. The CDR3 loop is CASAGVSSYNEQFF. CDR3 bases: TGTGCCAGCGCGGGTGTTAGCTCCTACAATGAGCAGTTCTTC.

This clone was picked up a small number of times. The V and J genes are TRBV11-2 and TRBJ2-7; possible D gene TRBD2, 6 bases. The CDR3 extends over 14 amino acids. Germline V lookup: CDR1 SGHAT, CDR2 FQNNGV. Deletions cut 1 base from V and 6 bases from J, with 13 bases between. DNA for the CDR3: TGTGCCAGCAGCTTAGTGCCGGGAGATGGCGAGCAGTACTTC. This translates into CASSLVPGDGEQYF.

This chain uses TRBV7-8 with TRBJ2-6, with 8 bases fitting TRBD2. V was clipped by 7 bases and J by 0 bases; unmatched bases: 11. This CDR3 contains 18 residues. The V gene's germline CDR1 is SGHVS and CDR2 FQNEAQ. The CDR3 DNA sequence: TGTGCCAGCACCGGGGGACTAGGAGGCTTCTCTGGGGCCAACGTCCTGACTTTC. Translating it yields CASTGGLGGFSGANVLTF.

Turning to this clone: Other nucleotide sequences in the sample specify the same CDR3. This chain connects TRBV7-9 to TRBJ2-7, with D perhaps matching TRBD1 (5 bases). The CDR3 loop spans 12 amino acids. V was trimmed by 5 bases and J by 3 bases, leaving 8 bases between them. Germline V gene data show CDR1 as SEHNR and CDR2 as FQNEAQ (reference sequence). The CDR3 bases are TGTGCCAGCAGCCAGGGAAGCTACGAGCAGTACTTC. Translating it yields CASSQGSYEQYF.

This clone was seen just once. The rearrangement joins TRBV27 to TRBJ2-2, with D perhaps assigned TRBD1 or TRBD2 (5 bases each). Trimming left V 5 bases short and J 9 bases short, with 22 bases between. This CDR3 spans 16 amino acids. Germline CDR1 MNHEY, CDR2 SMNVEV (reference sequence). CDR3: CASSPSDPGTYRELFF. The CDR3 DNA reads TGTGCCAGCAGTCCATCCGATCCCGGGACGTACAGGGAGCTGTTTTTT.

The gene calls are TRBV16 and TRBJ1-5; a possible D gene is TRBD1 (5 bases). Germline CDR1 reads KGHSY; CDR2 reads FQNENV. The V gene lost 5 bases and the J gene lost 3 bases, with 17 bases spanning the gap. This CDR3 has 16 residues. The CDR3 sequence: CASSNPEGHANQPQHF. CDR3 nucleotide sequence: TGTGCCAGCAGCAACCCGGAGGGGCATGCCAATCAGCCCCAGCATTTT.

The rearrangement joins TRBV10-2 to TRBJ2-2; 9 bases align to TRBD1. V lost 1 base and J lost 4; bases outside the gene matches: 1. This CDR3 region has 15 residues. CDR1 and CDR2 from the germline V gene are WSHSY and SAAADI. CDR3 protein: CASSELTGGTGELFF. For the CDR3, the DNA is TGCGCCAGCAGTGAGTTGACAGGGGGCACCGGGGAGCTGTTTTTT.

Notes on this clone: Other DNA sequences from this sample encode an identical CDR3 as well. The genes are TRBV11-2 and TRBJ2-1, with 7 bases identical to TRBD2. With 1 base clipped from V and 4 bases from J, the junction kept 4 bases outside the gene matches. The CDR3 is 15 residues long. The germline V gene encodes CDR1 SGHAT and CDR2 FQNNGV. The CDR3 here is CASSLGLAVYNEQFF. CDR3 nucleotides: TGTGCCAGCAGCTTAGGGCTAGCGGTATACAATGAGCAGTTCTTC.